This T cell receptor beta chain was captured by sequencing in a study of breast tumors, draining lymph nodes, adjacent tissues. CDR3 length equals 13 residues. With 5 bases removed from V and 7 bases from J, the gap between germline ends came to 15 bases. Germline V gene lookup returns CDR1 LNHDA and CDR2 SQIVND (reference sequence). Samples came from axillary lymph nodes draining the breast cancer. TCRdb re-called the multiplex PCR reads through MiXCR, storing one row per CDR3 protein. Of under 250,000 distinct CDR3 sequences listed, 32% are singletons. This clonotype was seen repeatedly, ten times or more. Its antigen remains unidentified. General study results and limits: Tumor TCR diversity was below lymph nodes but above nontumor tissue. The data were judged consistent with most tumor T cells coming from lymph node and expanding in tumor. Compared with basal-like, luminal-like tumors shared significantly more repertoire with nontumor tissue. The lymph node origin of tumor T cells was framed as consistent with a hypothesis, not demonstrated.

This TCR came from a female donor with breast cancer. Some clones in this sample may be carry-over from other donors' samples. J is TRBJ2-7 and V is TRBV19, with D possibly TRBD1 on 6 matching bases. Sequencing used axillary lymph node tissue. As DNA, the CDR3 is TGTGCCAGTAGTGTAAAGACAGGCGGGGAGCAGTACTTC. Its protein product is CASSVKTGGEQYF.